The source of this TCR beta chain is a study of human T cells and chemical hapten exposure. TCRdb processed the RACE reads anew with MiXCR; each CDR3 protein has one entry. The table records 130,000 or so distinct CDR3 sequences, approximately 9.5% of them present only once. Overall study results and limits: High-frequency TCRs, those above 1 in 1000, stayed the same after DPC sensitization.

Germline values: CDR1 DFQATT, CDR2 SNEGSKA (reference sequence). The CDR3 has 15 amino acids. Unmatched junction bases numbered 9, after V lost 4 bases and J lost 3 bases. Specified time point: healthy volunteer bleed at 2 weeks. Unfractionated whole blood was the source of the extracted total RNA. This clonotype was counted between two and nine times. The antigen is undetermined. V is TRBV20-1 and J is TRBJ2-7; 10 nucleotides line up with TRBD2. Sequences were obtained from whole blood. This TCR derives from a male donor in good health. Some clones in this sample may be carry-over from other donors' samples. The CDR3 DNA reads as TGCAGTGCTACAAGTCTAGCGGGAGACGTCTACGAGCAGTACTTC. This encodes CSATSLAGDVYEQYF.